This entry lists 14 T cell receptor beta chains sequenced from one sample in a study of neoadjuvant nivolumab and ipilimumab in lung cancer. TCRdb keeps only in-frame clones here, not all; method: immunoSEQ multiplex PCR. The profile shows more than 40,000 clones, 75% to 90% of them singletons. The sample in question was blood, obtained before neoadjuvant nivolumab, alone or with ipilimumab. The receptors come from an adult with non-small cell lung cancer. Some clones in this sample may be carry-over from other donors' samples.

This sequence joins TRBV5-4 and TRBJ1-2, with 9 positions matching TRBD1. Losses at the gene ends were 3 bases for V and 8 bases for J; bases not matched to a gene: 11. The germline V gene encodes CDR1 SGHNT and CDR2 YYREEE (reference sequence). CDR3 length equals 15 residues. The CDR3 reads CASSSTTGGTYGYTF. DNA for the CDR3: TGTGCCAGCAGCTCTACGACAGGGGGTACTTACGGCTACACCTTC.

This clone was observed once. This sequence joins TRBV18 and TRBJ1-2; D gene unclear. Trimming cost V 6 bases and J 2 bases, with 10 bases left between them. CDR3 size: 13 residues. In germline, CDR1 is KGHSH, CDR2 LQKENI. CDR3 residues: CASSSNTNYGYTF. The CDR3 bases are TGTGCCAGCTCCTCCAATACAAACTATGGCTACACCTTC.

The chain uses TRBV4-1 and TRBJ1-5; possible D gene TRBD1, 5 bases. The CDR3 is 18 amino acids. Trimming cost V 0 bases and J 2 bases, with 17 bases left between them. Germline lookup yields CDR1 MGHRA and CDR2 YSYEKL. The chain's CDR3 is CASSQDPGPSRGNQPQHF. The CDR3 nucleotides read TGCGCCAGCAGCCAAGACCCAGGGCCCTCCAGGGGCAATCAGCCCCAGCATTTT.

The chain joins TRBV29-1 to TRBJ2-5, with TRBD2 as a possible D gene (5 bases). The germline V and J ends were trimmed by 4 bases and 4 bases, with 10 bases remaining between them. CDR1 SQVTM and CDR2 ANQGSEA come from the germline V gene. The CDR3 extends over 12 amino acids. This chain's CDR3 is CSVVTSGETQYF. The CDR3 nucleotides read TGCAGCGTTGTAACCAGCGGAGAGACCCAGTACTTC.

The chain employs TRBV6-5 and TRBJ2-7, with TRBD2 matching over 10 bases. The CDR3 length is 16 residues. Germline V gene lookup returns CDR1 MNHEY and CDR2 SVGAGI. Unmatched junction bases numbered 6, after V lost 0 bases and J lost 4 bases. This CDR3 reads CASSYSRTSGGYEQYF. The CDR3 DNA reads TGTGCCAGCAGTTACTCCCGGACTAGCGGTGGTTACGAGCAGTACTTC.

V usage is TRBV5-4 and J usage is TRBJ2-3; possibly TRBD1 or TRBD2 for D (5 bases each). The germline V and J ends were trimmed by 4 bases and 0 bases, with 15 bases remaining between them. Germline V gene data show CDR1 as SGHNT and CDR2 as YYREEE (reference sequence). The length of the CDR3 is 16 residues. CDR3 sequence reads: CASSPVGTSSTDTQYF. The CDR3 coding sequence is TGTGCCAGCAGCCCGGTGGGGACGTCTAGCACAGATACGCAGTATTTT.

The rearrangement links TRBV7-9 to TRBJ1-5; D is uncertain. The CDR3 is made up of 14 amino acids. The V gene lost 1 base and the J gene lost 2 bases, with 6 bases spanning the gap. Germline V lookup: CDR1 SEHNR, CDR2 FQNEAQ (reference sequence). The CDR3 reads CASSLGVGNQPQHF. The DNA of the CDR3 is TGTGCCAGCAGCTTAGGGGTGGGCAATCAGCCCCAGCATTTT.

This sequence joins TRBV2 and TRBJ2-2; D gene ambiguous. The germline gives CDR1 SNHLY, CDR2 FYNNEI. The CDR3 is 14 residues long. The V and J ends lost 4 bases and 3 bases respectively, with 9 bases between them. This CDR3 is CASSGWLDTGELFF. Here the CDR3 DNA reads TGTGCCAGCAGTGGATGGTTGGACACCGGGGAGCTGTTTTTT. Combining the CDR3 with reference TRBV2 and TRBJ2-2 gives the whole variable domain EPEVTQTPSHQVTQMGQEVILRCVPISNHLYFYWYRQILGQKVEFLVSFYNNEISEKSEIFDDQFSVERPDGSNFTLKIRSTKLEDSAMYFCASSGWLDTGELFFGEGSRLTVL.

Only a few counts were recorded for this clone. The V and J genes are TRBV29-1 and TRBJ2-5, with 9 positions matching TRBD1. The germline V gene encodes CDR1 SQVTM and CDR2 ANQGSEA. The CDR3 has 14 amino acids. After removal of 5 bases from V and 5 bases from J, the junction contained 9 bases not matched to a gene. Here the CDR3 reads CSVSTGGARETQYF. The DNA for the CDR3 is TGCAGCGTTTCTACAGGGGGCGCGAGGGAGACCCAGTACTTC.

In this sample, this clone turned up a few times. In nucleotides, the CDR3 is TGTGCCAGCAGCTTCCAGCTTCGGAACTATGGCTACACCTTC. This gives the protein CASSFQLRNYGYTF. The chain combines TRBV7-9 with TRBJ1-2; the D is unclear. Germline loops: CDR1 SEHNR, CDR2 FQNEAQ (reference sequence). The CDR3 is 14 residues long. With 3 bases removed from V and 2 bases from J, the gap between germline ends came to 10 bases. The full variable domain, with the rest looked up from reference TRBV7-9 and TRBJ1-2, is DTGVSQNPRHKITKRGQNVTFRCDPISEHNRLYWYRQTLGQGPEFLTYFQNEAQLEKSRLLSDRFSAERPKGSFSTLEIQRTEQGDSAMYLCASSFQLRNYGYTFGSGTRLTVV.

Written as DNA, the CDR3 is TGTGCCAGCAGCCATAGCGGGAGGGCGGACGGGGAGCTGTTTTTT. Residues: CASSHSGRADGELFF. The chain uses TRBV25-1 and TRBJ2-2, with TRBD2 matching over 11 bases. The CDR3 extends over 15 amino acids. Losses at the gene ends were 6 bases for V and 7 bases for J; bases not matched to a gene: 7. CDR1 and CDR2 from the germline V gene are MGHDK and SYGVNS. Using reference TRBV25-1 and TRBJ2-2 for the parts outside the CDR3, the full variable domain is EADIYQTPRYLVIGTGKKITLECSQTMGHDKMYWYQQDPGMELHLIHYSYGVNSTEKGDLSSESTVSRIRTEHFPLTLESARPSHTSQYLCASSHSGRADGELFFGEGSRLTVL.

This chain uses TRBV5-1 with TRBJ2-3; TRBD1 or TRBD2 may be the D gene (6 bases each). This CDR3 has 15 amino acids. Germline V gene lookup returns CDR1 SGHRS and CDR2 YFSETQ. The V end was cut by 6 bases, the J end by 4 bases, with 18 bases between. In nucleotides, the CDR3 is TGCGCCAGCAAGCTAGGGGGGAGAGCGGCAGATACGCAGTATTTT. As protein: CASKLGGRAADTQYF. Combining the CDR3 with reference TRBV5-1 and TRBJ2-3 gives the whole variable domain KAGVTQTPRYLIKTRGQQVTLSCSPISGHRSVSWYQQTPGQGLQFLFEYFSETQRNKGNFPGRFSGRQFSNSRSEMNVSTLELGDSALYLCASKLGGRAADTQYFGPGTRLTVL.

This sequence joins TRBV11-2 and TRBJ2-1, with D perhaps given as TRBD1 or TRBD2 (5 bases each). V was shortened by 4 bases and J by 7 bases, with 20 bases between the two germline ends. In germline, CDR1 is SGHAT, CDR2 FQNNGV. The CDR3 loop spans 16 amino acids. CDR3 region: CASSSGAELIRNEQFF. In DNA, the CDR3 is TGTGCCAGCAGCTCCGGGGCGGAGCTTATAAGGAATGAGCAGTTCTTC.

J is TRBJ2-1 and V is TRBV11-3; D might be TRBD2 (5 bases). Per the germline V gene, CDR1 is SGHNT and CDR2 is YENEEA. This CDR3 contains 13 residues. V shed 5 bases and J shed 6 bases, with 11 bases lying between them. The CDR3 DNA reads as TGTGCCAGCAGCCCCGAGGGCCGCAATGAGCAGTTCTTC. This translates into CASSPEGRNEQFF.